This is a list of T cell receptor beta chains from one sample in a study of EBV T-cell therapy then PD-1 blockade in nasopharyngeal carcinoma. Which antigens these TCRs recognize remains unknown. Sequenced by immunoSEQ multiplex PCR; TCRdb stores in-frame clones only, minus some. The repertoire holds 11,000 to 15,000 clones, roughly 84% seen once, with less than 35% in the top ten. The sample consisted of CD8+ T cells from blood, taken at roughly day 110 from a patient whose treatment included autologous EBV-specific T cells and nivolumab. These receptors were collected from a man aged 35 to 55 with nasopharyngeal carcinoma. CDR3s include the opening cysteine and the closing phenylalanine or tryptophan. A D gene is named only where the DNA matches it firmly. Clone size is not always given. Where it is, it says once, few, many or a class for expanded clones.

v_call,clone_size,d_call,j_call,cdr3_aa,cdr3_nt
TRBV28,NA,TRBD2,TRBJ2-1,CASSTITGTSPSNEQFF,TGTGCCAGCAGTACGATTACCGGGACTAGTCCCTCCAATGAGCAGTTCTTC
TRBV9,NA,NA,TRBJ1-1,CASSGRPQEGSVMNTEAFF,TGTGCCAGCAGCGGACGGCCCCAGGAGGGCAGCGTCATGAACACTGAAGCTTTCTTT
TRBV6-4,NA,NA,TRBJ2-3,CASSRAGEGDTQYF,TGTGCCAGCAGTCGTGCAGGGGAGGGCGATACGCAGTATTTT
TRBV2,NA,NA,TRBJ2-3,CASSEGVVLTDTQYF,TGTGCCAGCAGTGAAGGGGTGGTACTCACAGATACGCAGTATTTT
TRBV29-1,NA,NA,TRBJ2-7,CSVETETYEQYF,TGCAGCGTTGAAACGGAGACCTACGAGCAGTACTTC
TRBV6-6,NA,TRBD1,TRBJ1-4,CASTATGGTNEKLFF,TGTGCCAGCACCGCAACAGGGGGCACTAATGAAAAACTGTTTTTT
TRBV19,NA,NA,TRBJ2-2,CASSMGWRGRFETRELFF,TGTGCCAGTAGTATGGGGTGGCGGGGGCGCTTCGAGACCCGGGAGCTGTTTTTT
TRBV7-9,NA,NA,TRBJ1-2,CASSLPGARYGYTF,TGTGCCAGCAGCCTGCCGGGGGCGCGCTATGGCTACACCTTC
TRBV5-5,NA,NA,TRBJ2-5,CASGGAWPQYF,TGTGCCAGCGGGGGGGCATGGCCCCAGTACTTC
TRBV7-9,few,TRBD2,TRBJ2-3,CASSPNGGGQVTQYF,TGTGCCAGCAGCCCAAATGGCGGGGGTCAGGTTACGCAGTATTTT
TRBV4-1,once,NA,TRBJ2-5,CASSQTETSETQYF,TGCGCCAGCAGCCAGACGGAGACCTCAGAGACCCAGTACTTC
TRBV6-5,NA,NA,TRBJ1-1,CASSPGPTGAFF,TGTGCCAGCAGCCCCGGGCCAACGGGGGCTTTCTTT
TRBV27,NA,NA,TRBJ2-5,CASSWNGVQETQYF,TGTGCCAGCAGTTGGAACGGGGTTCAAGAGACCCAGTACTTC
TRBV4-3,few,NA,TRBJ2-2,CASSQDWSGELFF,TGCGCCAGCAGCCAAGACTGGTCCGGGGAGCTGTTTTTT
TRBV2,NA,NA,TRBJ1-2,CASSDRRYYYGYTF,TGTGCCAGCAGTGACCGGAGATATTACTATGGCTACACCTTC
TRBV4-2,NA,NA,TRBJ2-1,CASSQEEGNEQFF,TGTGCCAGCAGCCAAGAGGAGGGAAATGAGCAGTTCTTC
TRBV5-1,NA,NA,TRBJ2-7,CASSLRTDSYEQYF,TGCGCCAGCAGCTTACGGACAGACTCCTACGAGCAGTACTTC
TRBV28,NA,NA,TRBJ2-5,CASSPGEQTQYF,TGTGCCAGCAGTCCTGGCGAGCAGACCCAGTACTTC
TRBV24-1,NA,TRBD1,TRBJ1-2,CAISGTGVNYGYTF,TGTGCCATCTCCGGGACAGGGGTGAACTATGGCTACACCTTC
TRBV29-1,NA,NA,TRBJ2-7,CSVTGTTFYEQYF,TGCAGCGTTACCGGGACCACGTTCTACGAGCAGTACTTC
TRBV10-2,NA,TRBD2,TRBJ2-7,CASSPLGGGAHEQYF,TGCGCCAGCAGTCCTCTGGGCGGGGGGGCCCACGAGCAGTACTTC
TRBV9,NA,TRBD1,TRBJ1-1,CASSDGTGADTEAFF,TGTGCCAGCAGCGACGGGACAGGGGCGGACACTGAAGCTTTCTTT
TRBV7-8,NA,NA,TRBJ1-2,CASSLGQGRRGYTF,TGTGCCAGCAGCTTAGGGCAGGGGCGGAGAGGCTACACCTTC
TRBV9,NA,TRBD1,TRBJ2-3,CASSVGWTGVRTDTQYF,TGTGCCAGCAGCGTAGGGTGGACAGGGGTTCGCACAGATACGCAGTATTTT
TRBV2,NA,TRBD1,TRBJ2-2,CASSGDRGDTGELFF,TGTGCCAGCAGTGGGGACAGGGGAGACACCGGGGAGCTGTTTTTT
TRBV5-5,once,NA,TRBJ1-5,CASSLRGDLSNQPQHF,TGTGCCAGCAGCTTGCGGGGGGACCTTAGCAATCAGCCCCAGCATTTT